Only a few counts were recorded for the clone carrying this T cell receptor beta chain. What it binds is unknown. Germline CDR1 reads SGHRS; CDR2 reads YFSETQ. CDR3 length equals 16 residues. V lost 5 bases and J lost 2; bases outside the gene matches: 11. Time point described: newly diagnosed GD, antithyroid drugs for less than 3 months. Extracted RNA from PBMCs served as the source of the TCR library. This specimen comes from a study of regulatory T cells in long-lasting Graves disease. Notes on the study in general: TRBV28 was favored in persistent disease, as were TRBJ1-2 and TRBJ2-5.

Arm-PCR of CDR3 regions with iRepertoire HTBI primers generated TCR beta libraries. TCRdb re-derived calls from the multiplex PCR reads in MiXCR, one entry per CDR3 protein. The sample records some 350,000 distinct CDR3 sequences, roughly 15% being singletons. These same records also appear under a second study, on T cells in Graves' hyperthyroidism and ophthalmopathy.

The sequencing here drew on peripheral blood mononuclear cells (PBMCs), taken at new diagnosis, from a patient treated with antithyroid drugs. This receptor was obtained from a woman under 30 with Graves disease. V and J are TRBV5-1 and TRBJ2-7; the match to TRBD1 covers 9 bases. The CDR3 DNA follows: TGCGCCAGCAGACAAAAACAGGGGGCGAGGACCTACGAGCAGTACTTC. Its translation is CASRQKQGARTYEQYF.